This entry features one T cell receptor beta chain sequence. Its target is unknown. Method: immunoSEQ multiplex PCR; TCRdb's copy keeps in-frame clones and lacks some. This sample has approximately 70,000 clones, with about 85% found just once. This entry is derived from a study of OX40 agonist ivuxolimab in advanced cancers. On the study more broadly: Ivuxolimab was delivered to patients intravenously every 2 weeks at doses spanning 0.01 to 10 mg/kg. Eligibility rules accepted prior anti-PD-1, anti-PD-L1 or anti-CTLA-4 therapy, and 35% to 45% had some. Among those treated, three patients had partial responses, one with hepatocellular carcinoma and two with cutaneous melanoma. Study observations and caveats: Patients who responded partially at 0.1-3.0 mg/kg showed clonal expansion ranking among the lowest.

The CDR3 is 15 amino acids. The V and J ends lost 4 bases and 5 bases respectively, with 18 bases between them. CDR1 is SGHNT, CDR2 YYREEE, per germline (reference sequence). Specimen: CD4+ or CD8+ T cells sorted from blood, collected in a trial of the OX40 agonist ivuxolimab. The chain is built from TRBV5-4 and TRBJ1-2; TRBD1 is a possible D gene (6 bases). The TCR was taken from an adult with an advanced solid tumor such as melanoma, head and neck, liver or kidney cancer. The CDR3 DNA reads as TGTGCCAGCAGCCAAGACGGTCAGGGGAGGTATGGCTACACCTTC. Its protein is CASSQDGQGRYGYTF.